Listed below are T cell receptor beta chains from one sample, sequenced in a study of cytomegalovirus exposure and HLA in healthy donors. This table comes from immunoSEQ multiplex PCR, and its TCRdb copy is limited to in-frame clones, with some not included. The table lists about 110,000 clones, roughly 95% of them singletons. The specimen sequenced was PBMCs. The receptors were sampled from a woman aged 18 to 35 in good health and CMV-seronegative. The conserved cysteine and the conserved F or W are not part of the CDR3 here. The D gene is left open where the match is weak.

d_call: NA
v_call: TRBV6-5
cdr3_aa: ASSPDRYSGNTIY

d_call: NA
v_call: TRBV5-8
cdr3_aa: ASSLVGAGAYGYT

d_call: NA
v_call: TRBV28
cdr3_aa: ASNPTGTATEAF

d_call: TRBD1
v_call: TRBV30
cdr3_aa: AWSPWTGQETQY

d_call: NA
v_call: TRBV28
cdr3_aa: ASTSAVGGNSNQPQH

d_call: NA
v_call: TRBV5-1
cdr3_aa: ASGERNTEAF

d_call: NA
v_call: TRBV27
cdr3_aa: ASSPPTGSQPQH

d_call: NA
v_call: TRBV6-4
cdr3_aa: ASSDRTGELF

d_call: TRBD2
v_call: TRBV6-4
cdr3_aa: ASSDSPGGWMNEQF

d_call: TRBD2
v_call: TRBV7-2
cdr3_aa: ASSLVASGETQY

d_call: TRBD2
v_call: TRBV18
cdr3_aa: ASSPPALAGGRDEQY

d_call: TRBD2
v_call: TRBV7-6
cdr3_aa: ASSSHSGTTLIGETQY

d_call: NA
v_call: TRBV29-1
cdr3_aa: SVDRGNTQY

d_call: NA
v_call: TRBV2
cdr3_aa: ASSELGQNTEAF

d_call: TRBD2
v_call: TRBV6-6
cdr3_aa: ASSNSRGGQETQY

d_call: NA
v_call: TRBV27
cdr3_aa: ASSPGGREKLF

d_call: NA
v_call: TRBV28
cdr3_aa: ASSPNTEYNSPLH

d_call: NA
v_call: TRBV11-2
cdr3_aa: ASSLELVGSTQY

d_call: NA
v_call: TRBV28
cdr3_aa: ATRVTEYNEQF

d_call: NA
v_call: TRBV4-2
cdr3_aa: ASSQESHRANIYGYT

d_call: NA
v_call: TRBV4-2
cdr3_aa: ASSQDPGTKAGANVLT

d_call: NA
v_call: TRBV27
cdr3_aa: ASSLRVWNTEAF

d_call: NA
v_call: TRBV28
cdr3_aa: ASSLNGQLEAF

d_call: TRBD1
v_call: TRBV7-8
cdr3_aa: ASSLEGTGIFSSDTQY

d_call: NA
v_call: TRBV11-2
cdr3_aa: ASSLGMGLNSPLH

d_call: TRBD1
v_call: TRBV19
cdr3_aa: ASSILGTGGEKLF

d_call: TRBD1
v_call: TRBV25-1
cdr3_aa: ASSESGTGNQPQH

d_call: NA
v_call: TRBV28
cdr3_aa: ASSLGGAENEKLF

d_call: NA
v_call: TRBV2
cdr3_aa: ASSEVGKRSNQPQH

d_call: NA
v_call: TRBV4-3
cdr3_aa: ASSQDIPGNTEAF

d_call: NA
v_call: TRBV25-1
cdr3_aa: ASSDHRANSNSPLH

d_call: NA
v_call: TRBV7-9
cdr3_aa: ASSHVSYEQY

d_call: NA
v_call: TRBV5-4
cdr3_aa: ASSLAGYQETQY

d_call: TRBD1
v_call: TRBV7-3
cdr3_aa: ASSPGQGVNIQY

d_call: NA
v_call: TRBV10-3
cdr3_aa: AISDLGGTGELF

d_call: NA
v_call: TRBV2
cdr3_aa: ASRQTEMNTEAF

d_call: NA
v_call: TRBV23-1
cdr3_aa: ASTPPQGSSYEQY

d_call: TRBD1
v_call: TRBV9
cdr3_aa: ASSSGTEGNTIY

d_call: NA
v_call: TRBV12-2
cdr3_aa: ASRLEGVGTTIGNTIY

d_call: NA
v_call: TRBV28
cdr3_aa: ASRRGGGEKLF

d_call: NA
v_call: TRBV6-5
cdr3_aa: ASSQTVYEQY

d_call: NA
v_call: TRBV19
cdr3_aa: ASSNFLFSTDTQY

d_call: TRBD2
v_call: TRBV7-9
cdr3_aa: ASSSRRTSGAPNGGEQF

d_call: TRBD1
v_call: TRBV7-8
cdr3_aa: ASSPYIVTGGLNTEAREAF

d_call: NA
v_call: TRBV7-9
cdr3_aa: ASSLNVGEQF

d_call: NA
v_call: TRBV7-5
cdr3_aa: VRSLAPECGGAHEQY

d_call: NA
v_call: TRBV2
cdr3_aa: ASSERGGHNEQF

d_call: NA
v_call: TRBV5-1
cdr3_aa: ASSPGPGDYGYT

d_call: TRBD1
v_call: TRBV5-1
cdr3_aa: ASSLGQGGNEKLF

d_call: TRBD1
v_call: TRBV5-4
cdr3_aa: ASSLWGRGRENTEAF

d_call: NA
v_call: TRBV19
cdr3_aa: ASSVPGHKQY

d_call: NA
v_call: TRBV2
cdr3_aa: ASSADNSNQPQH

d_call: TRBD1
v_call: TRBV6-5
cdr3_aa: ASSSGRGNEQY

d_call: NA
v_call: TRBV18
cdr3_aa: ASSPRGVTSTNTEAF

d_call: TRBD1
v_call: TRBV19
cdr3_aa: ASGTGGSGNYGYT

d_call: TRBD1
v_call: TRBV4-2
cdr3_aa: ASSPGTAEAF

d_call: NA
v_call: TRBV28
cdr3_aa: ASSLRDYSNQPQH

d_call: TRBD1
v_call: TRBV6-5
cdr3_aa: ASSYQGGNTEAF

d_call: NA
v_call: TRBV7-8
cdr3_aa: ASSTRGGGYEQF